Presented here are 6 T cell receptor beta chains from one specimen sequenced in a study of CXCR3-negative and CXCR3-positive naive CD8 T cells. Study outcomes and limitations: Hydrophobicity of TRB CDR3s was greater in CXCR3-positive naive cells than in CXCR3-negative naive cells.

In preparing the TRB cDNA libraries, 5' RACE with UMI labels was used. Each CDR3 protein gets one entry in TCRdb, which reprocessed the 5' RACE reads and gives no DNA. The sample table sets out 120,000 or so distinct CDR3 sequences. Their target antigens are unknown. The sequenced sample consisted of naive CXCR3+ CD8+ T cells from blood. Subset meaning: CD45RO-CCR7+CD27+CD95- naive CD8+ T cells expressing CXCR3 (TNR3+). Every receptor here comes from a human donor in good health. Some clones in this sample may be carry-over from other donors' samples.

The CDR3 loop is CASSLEDRPPYEQYF. This chain uses TRBV11-2 with TRBJ2-7; the TCRdb D gene call, TRBD1, has no DNA to confirm it. CDR1 is SGHAT and CDR2 is FQNNGV in the germline V gene. The CDR3 sequence is 15 residues long.

The V gene is TRBV19, the J gene TRBJ2-7; there is no DNA to check the TCRdb D call of TRBD2. CDR1 and CDR2 from the germline V gene are LNHDA and SQIVND (reference sequence). CDR3 length: 16 residues. The CDR3: CASSMTLGSFLYEQYF.

The V and J genes are TRBV30 and TRBJ2-3; lacking DNA, the TRBD2 call made by TCRdb goes unchecked. The CDR3 is made up of 15 amino acids. Germline V gene data show CDR1 as GTSNPN and CDR2 as SVGIG (reference sequence). CDR3 in amino acids: CAWATSGGSTDTQYF.

V usage is TRBV29-1 and J usage is TRBJ2-7; TCRdb gives TRBD2 as the D gene, but with no DNA this cannot be confirmed. Germline assignment: CDR1 SQVTM and CDR2 ANQGSEA. This CDR3 spans 15 amino acids. The CDR3 region is CSVEDGTTPTYEQYF.

The V call is TRBV30, the J call TRBJ1-5; checking the TCRdb D call of TRBD1 is not possible without DNA. The length of the CDR3 is 15 residues. Germline loops: CDR1 GTSNPN, CDR2 SVGIG (reference sequence). The CDR3: CAWREGTGGNQPQHF.

The chain joins TRBV12-3 or TRBV12-4 to TRBJ2-1; TCRdb outputs TRBD2, but without DNA this stays unchecked. CDR3 length: 15 amino acids. The CDR3 reads CASSPGLAVYNEQFF.